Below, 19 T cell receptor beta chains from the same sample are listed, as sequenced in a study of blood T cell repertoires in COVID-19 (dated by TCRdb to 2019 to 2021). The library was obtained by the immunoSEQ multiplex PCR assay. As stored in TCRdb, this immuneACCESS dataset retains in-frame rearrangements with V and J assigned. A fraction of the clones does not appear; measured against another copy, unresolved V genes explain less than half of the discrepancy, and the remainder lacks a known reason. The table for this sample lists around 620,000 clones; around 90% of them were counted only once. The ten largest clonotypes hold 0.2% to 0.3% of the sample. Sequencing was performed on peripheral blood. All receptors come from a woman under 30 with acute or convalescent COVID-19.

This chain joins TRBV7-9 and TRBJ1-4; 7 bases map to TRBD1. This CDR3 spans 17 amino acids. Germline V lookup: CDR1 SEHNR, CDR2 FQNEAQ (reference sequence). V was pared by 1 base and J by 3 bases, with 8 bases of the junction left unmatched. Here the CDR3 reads CASSLVEGTGANEKLFF. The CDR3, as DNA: TGTGCCAGCAGCTTAGTTGAAGGAACAGGGGCTAATGAAAAACTGTTTTTT.

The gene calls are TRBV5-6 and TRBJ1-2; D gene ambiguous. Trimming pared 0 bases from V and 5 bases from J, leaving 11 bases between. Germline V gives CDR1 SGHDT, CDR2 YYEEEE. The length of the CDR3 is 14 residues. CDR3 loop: CASSLDEGKYGYTF. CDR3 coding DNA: TGTGCCAGCAGCTTGGATGAGGGAAAGTATGGCTACACCTTC.

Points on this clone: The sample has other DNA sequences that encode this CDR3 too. The CDR3 spells CASSPGGTEAFF. The CDR3 DNA follows: TGTGCCAGTAGTCCAGGGGGCACTGAAGCTTTCTTT. The chain couples TRBV19 to TRBJ1-1, with 7 bases aligning to TRBD1. Trimming took 5 bases from V and 4 from J; bases not matched to a gene: 1. This CDR3 is built from 12 residues. Germline assignment: CDR1 LNHDA and CDR2 SQIVND (reference sequence).

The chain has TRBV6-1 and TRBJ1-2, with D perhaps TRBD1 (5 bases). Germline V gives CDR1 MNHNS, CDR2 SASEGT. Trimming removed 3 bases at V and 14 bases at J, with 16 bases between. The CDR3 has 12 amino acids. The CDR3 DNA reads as TGTGCCAGCAGTGAGCAACAGGAAGGGCATACCTTC. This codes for CASSEQQEGHTF.

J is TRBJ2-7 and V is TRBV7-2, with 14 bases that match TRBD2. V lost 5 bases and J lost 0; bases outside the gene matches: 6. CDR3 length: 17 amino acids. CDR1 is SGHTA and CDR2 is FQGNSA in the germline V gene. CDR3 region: CASSKGLAGASSYEQYF. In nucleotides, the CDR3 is TGTGCCAGCAGCAAGGGACTAGCGGGGGCAAGCTCCTACGAGCAGTACTTC.

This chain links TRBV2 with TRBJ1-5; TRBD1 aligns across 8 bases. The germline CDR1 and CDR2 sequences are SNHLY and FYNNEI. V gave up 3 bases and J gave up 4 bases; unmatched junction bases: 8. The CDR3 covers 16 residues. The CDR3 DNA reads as TGTGCCAGCAGTGAGTGGGAGACAGGGGCGAATCAGCCCCAGCATTTT. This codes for CASSEWETGANQPQHF.

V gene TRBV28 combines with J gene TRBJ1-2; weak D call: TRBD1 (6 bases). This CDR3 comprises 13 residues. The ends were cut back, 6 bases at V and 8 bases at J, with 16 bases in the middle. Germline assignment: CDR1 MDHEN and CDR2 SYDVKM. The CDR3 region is CASRSSGAEGYTF. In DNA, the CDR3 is TGTGCCAGCAGGTCCTCAGGGGCGGAGGGCTACACCTTC.

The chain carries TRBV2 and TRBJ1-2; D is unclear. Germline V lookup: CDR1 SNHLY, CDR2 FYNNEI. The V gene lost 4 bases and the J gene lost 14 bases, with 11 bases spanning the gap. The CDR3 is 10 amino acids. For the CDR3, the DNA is TGTGCCAGCAGTGCGTACATTTGGACCTTC. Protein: CASSAYIWTF.

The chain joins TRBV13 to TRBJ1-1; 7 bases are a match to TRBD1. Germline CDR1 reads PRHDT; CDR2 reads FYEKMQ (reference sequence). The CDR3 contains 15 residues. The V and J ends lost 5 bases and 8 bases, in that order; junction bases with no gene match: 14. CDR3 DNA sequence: TGTGCCAGCAGCCTTGCCGGGCAGGGGGGTACCGAAGCTTTCTTT. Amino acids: CASSLAGQGGTEAFF.

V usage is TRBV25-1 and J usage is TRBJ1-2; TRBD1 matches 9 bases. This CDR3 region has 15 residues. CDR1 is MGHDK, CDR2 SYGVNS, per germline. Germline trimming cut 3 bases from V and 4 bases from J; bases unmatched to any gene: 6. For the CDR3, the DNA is TGTGCCAGCAGTGACTCCGGGACAGGGCTCTATGGCTACACCTTC. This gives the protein CASSDSGTGLYGYTF.

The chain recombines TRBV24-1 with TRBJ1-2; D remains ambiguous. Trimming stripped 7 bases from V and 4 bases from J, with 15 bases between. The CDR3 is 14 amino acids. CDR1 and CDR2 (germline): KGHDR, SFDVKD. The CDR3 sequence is CATSEAAVGYGYTF. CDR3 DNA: TGTGCCACCAGCGAGGCGGCGGTCGGCTATGGCTACACCTTC.

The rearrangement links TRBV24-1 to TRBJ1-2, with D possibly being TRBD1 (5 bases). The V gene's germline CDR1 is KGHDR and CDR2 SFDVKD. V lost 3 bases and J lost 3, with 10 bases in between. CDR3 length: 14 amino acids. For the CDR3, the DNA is TGTGCCACCAGTGATCCCGGGGGACACTATGGCTACACCTTC. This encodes CATSDPGGHYGYTF.

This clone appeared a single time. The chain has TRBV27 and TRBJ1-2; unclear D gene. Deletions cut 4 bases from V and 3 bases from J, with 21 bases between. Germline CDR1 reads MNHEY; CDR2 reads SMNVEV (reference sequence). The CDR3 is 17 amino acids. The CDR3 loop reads CASSSWAPPGPHYGYTF. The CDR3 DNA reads TGTGCCAGCAGTTCATGGGCCCCACCAGGCCCACACTATGGCTACACCTTC.

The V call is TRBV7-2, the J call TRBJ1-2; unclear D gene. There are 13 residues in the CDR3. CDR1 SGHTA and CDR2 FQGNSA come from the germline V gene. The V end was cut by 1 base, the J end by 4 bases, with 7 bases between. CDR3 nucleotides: TGTGCCAGCAGCTTAGGGCCCACCTATGGCTACACCTTC. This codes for CASSLGPTYGYTF.

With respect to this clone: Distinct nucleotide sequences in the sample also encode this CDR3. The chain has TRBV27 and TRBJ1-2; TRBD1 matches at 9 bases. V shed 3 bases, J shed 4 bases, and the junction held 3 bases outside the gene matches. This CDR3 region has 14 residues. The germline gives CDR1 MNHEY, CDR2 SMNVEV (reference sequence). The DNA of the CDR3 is TGTGCCAGCAGTTTGGGGGGACAGGGCTATGGCTACACCTTC. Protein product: CASSLGGQGYGYTF.

CDR3 loop: CASSDSSTYSPLHF. Here the CDR3 DNA reads TGTGCCAGCAGTGATTCCTCCACTTATTCACCCCTCCACTTT. The rearrangement links TRBV6-1 to TRBJ1-6; D gene ambiguous. Germline V lookup: CDR1 MNHNS, CDR2 SASEGT. Trimming removed 3 bases from V and 8 bases from J, with 11 bases in between. The CDR3 runs to 14 residues.

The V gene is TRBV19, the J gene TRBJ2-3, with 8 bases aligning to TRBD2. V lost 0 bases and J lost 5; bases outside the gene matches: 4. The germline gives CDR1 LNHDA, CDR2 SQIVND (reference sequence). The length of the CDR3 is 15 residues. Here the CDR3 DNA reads TGTGCCAGTAGTATAGACGGACTAGCAGGAGATACGCAGTATTTT. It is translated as CASSIDGLAGDTQYF.

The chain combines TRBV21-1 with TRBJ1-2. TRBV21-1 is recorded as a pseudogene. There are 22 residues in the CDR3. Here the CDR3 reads CASSKGEVRGEVNLYANYGYTF. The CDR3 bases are TGTGCCAGCAGCAAAGGGGAGGTCCGGGGTGAGGTGAACCTCTACGCTAACTATGGCTACACCTTC.

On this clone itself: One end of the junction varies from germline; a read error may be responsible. This CDR3 is CASRLGTDGYTF. The CDR3 bases are TGTGCCAGCAGGTTAGGGACAGATGGCTACACCTTC. The gene calls are TRBV7-9 and TRBJ1-2; 7 bases map to TRBD1. The CDR3 extends over 12 amino acids. Germline V gene data show CDR1 as SEHNR and CDR2 as FQNEAQ (reference sequence).